The rows below give T cell receptor beta chains drawn from one sample of a study of blood T cell repertoires in COVID-19. Clones were read by immunoSEQ multiplex PCR, and TCRdb kept only the in-frame ones, dropping some. In the table there are about 120,000 clones, roughly 79% of which are singletons. Sequencing was done on a sample of peripheral blood. The receptors were sampled from a man between 65 and 79 years old with active or convalescent COVID-19. CDR3s include the opening cysteine and the closing phenylalanine or tryptophan.

TRBV19 CASIIRQGGGETQYF
TRBV6-2/TRBV6-3 CASSYSRTANNYGYTF
TRBV15 CATSRDRSGGSWLF
TRBV6-1 CASSEQYTGELFF
TRBV27 CASSSTAGNTIYF
TRBV6-2/TRBV6-3 CASSYSRGSGINYGYTF
TRBV29-1 CSGTLREGRDQYF
TRBV28 CASSLPTGGNEKLFF
TRBV18 CASPAPGQGFLDPDTQYF
TRBV21-1 CASSNGLLAGDTDTQYF
TRBV28 CASRPWAGSTEAFF